These T cell receptor beta chains were read from a single sample in a study of T-cell memory formation after mild COVID-19. TCRdb fed the 5' RACE reads into MiXCR, producing one record per CDR3 protein. Of roughly 610,000 distinct CDR3 sequences listed, approximately 15% are singletons. Material: PBMCs or a T cell subset sorted from them (not recorded which). Every receptor here comes from an adult woman who had mild COVID-19 (a few samples of this study predate the infection). Cell type and time point are not known. Each CDR3 is given with its conserved first and last residue. A D gene is named only where the DNA matches it firmly. Clone size is shown for a subset of rows, as once, few, many or a class of expanded clone.

v_call	d_call	j_call	clone_size	cdr3_nt	cdr3_aa
TRBV9	TRBD1	TRBJ1-2	NA	TGTGCCAGCAGCGACTCCGGGACAGGGGTCTCAACGTCTCGAGATGGCTACACCTTC	CASSDSGTGVSTSRDGYTF
TRBV7-2	NA	TRBJ2-2	NA	TGTGCCAGCAGCCCGCGGGGGCTGAACACCGGGGAGCTGTTTTTT	CASSPRGLNTGELFF
TRBV28	NA	TRBJ2-1	few	TGTGCCAGCAGTTTAACGGACAGTCTTACCGAGCGGTTCTTC	CASSLTDSLTERFF
TRBV6-2/TRBV6-3	TRBD2	TRBJ2-1	NA	TGTGCCAGCAGCCAGGTGCCTAGCGGGGACAATGAGCAGTTCTTC	CASSQVPSGDNEQFF
TRBV6-5	NA	TRBJ2-1	few	TGTGCCAGCTCACTAGACAGCCCGAATGAGCAGTTCTTC	CASSLDSPNEQFF
TRBV10-3	NA	TRBJ2-3	NA	TGTGCCATCAGTGAGAGTCAGTATAGCACAGATACGCAGTATTTT	CAISESQYSTDTQYF
TRBV7-8	TRBD2	TRBJ2-7	NA	TGTGCCAGCAGCTCCCGACTAGCGGGGGGCTACTCCTACGAGCAGTACTTC	CASSSRLAGGYSYEQYF
TRBV29-1	NA	TRBJ2-7	few	TGCAGCGTTGGACGGCAGGACTCCTACGAGCAGTACTTC	CSVGRQDSYEQYF
TRBV5-1	NA	TRBJ1-6	NA	TGCGCCAGCAGCTTGCGCTTAAACTCCTATAATTCACCCCTCCACTTT	CASSLRLNSYNSPLHF
TRBV29-1	NA	TRBJ1-5	few	TGCAGCGTTGAAGATAAGGCGGGGAATCAGCCCCAGCATTTT	CSVEDKAGNQPQHF
TRBV12-3/TRBV12-4	NA	TRBJ2-7	few	TGTGCCAGCAGTCGAAGTGGGGCAGCCTACGAGCAGTACTTC	CASSRSGAAYEQYF
TRBV2	TRBD1	TRBJ2-7	few	TGTGCCAGCCAAGGACAGGGATTCGAGCAGTACTTC	CASQGQGFEQYF
TRBV15	NA	TRBJ2-3	few	TGTGCCACCAGCAGAGGATCCAACAGGGCGACAGATACGCAGTATTTT	CATSRGSNRATDTQYF
TRBV12-3/TRBV12-4	TRBD1	TRBJ1-1	few	TGTGCCAGCAGTGGGACAGCCGAACGGAAAGCTTTCTTT	CASSGTAERKAFF
TRBV5-1	NA	TRBJ2-3	NA	TGCGCCAGCAGCCTGACCCCCGACGCCGATACGCAGTATTTT	CASSLTPDADTQYF
TRBV7-7	NA	TRBJ2-7	few	TGTGCCAGCAGCTTGAAACCCGGGACTTCAAATACATACGAGCAGTACTTC	CASSLKPGTSNTYEQYF
TRBV28	NA	TRBJ1-1	few	TGTGCCAGCAGGGCCCCGGGACAACCGAACACTGAAGCTTTCTTT	CASRAPGQPNTEAFF
TRBV27	NA	TRBJ1-1	few	TGTGCCAGCGGGGACTCACAATTAAACACTGAAGCTTTCTTT	CASGDSQLNTEAFF
TRBV5-1	TRBD2	TRBJ2-1	few	TGCGCCAGCAGCCCGGGACTAGCGGGGGGGGATATCTACAATGAGCAGTTCTTC	CASSPGLAGGDIYNEQFF
TRBV20-1	NA	TRBJ1-1	few	TGCAGTGCTTCCCCTATGAACACTGAAGCTTTCTTT	CSASPMNTEAFF
TRBV6-6	TRBD2	TRBJ2-1	NA	TGTGCCACCTACCGGGGGGGTGAGCAGTTCTTC	CATYRGGEQFF
TRBV20-1	TRBD2	TRBJ2-1	NA	TGCAGTGCTATAGGGACTCTAGCGGGAGCCTACAATGAGCAGTTCTTC	CSAIGTLAGAYNEQFF
TRBV5-1	NA	TRBJ1-1	NA	TGCGCCAGCAGCTGGGCACACGGGGGGGAGAACACTGAAGCTTTCTTT	CASSWAHGGENTEAFF
TRBV10-3	TRBD1	TRBJ2-1	NA	TGTGCCATCAGTGAGTGGGACAGGGACTACAATGAGCAGTTCTTC	CAISEWDRDYNEQFF
TRBV30	NA	TRBJ2-7	few	TGTGCCGTTAGCGCTTGGGAATCTATCGAGCAGTACTTC	CAVSAWESIEQYF
TRBV7-2	NA	TRBJ1-6	NA	TGTGCCAGCAGATGGAGGACGAATTCACCCCTCCACTTT	CASRWRTNSPLHF
TRBV24-1	TRBD2	TRBJ2-7	NA	TGTGCCACCAGTGAGACTAGCGGGGGCCGCGAGCAGTACTTC	CATSETSGGREQYF